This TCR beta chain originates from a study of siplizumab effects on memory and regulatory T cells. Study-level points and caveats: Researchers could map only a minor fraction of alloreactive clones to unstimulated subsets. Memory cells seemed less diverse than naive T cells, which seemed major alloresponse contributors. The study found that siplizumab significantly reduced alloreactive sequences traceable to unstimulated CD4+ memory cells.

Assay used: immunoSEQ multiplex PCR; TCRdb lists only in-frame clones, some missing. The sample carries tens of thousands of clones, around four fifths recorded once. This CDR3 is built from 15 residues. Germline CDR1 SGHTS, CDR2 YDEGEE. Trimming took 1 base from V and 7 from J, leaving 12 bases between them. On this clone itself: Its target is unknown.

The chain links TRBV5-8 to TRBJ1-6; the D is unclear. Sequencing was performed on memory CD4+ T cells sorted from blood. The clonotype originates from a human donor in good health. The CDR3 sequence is CASSLLGLANSPLHF. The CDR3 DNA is TGTGCCAGCAGCTTGCTCGGACTGGCAAATTCACCCCTCCACTTT.